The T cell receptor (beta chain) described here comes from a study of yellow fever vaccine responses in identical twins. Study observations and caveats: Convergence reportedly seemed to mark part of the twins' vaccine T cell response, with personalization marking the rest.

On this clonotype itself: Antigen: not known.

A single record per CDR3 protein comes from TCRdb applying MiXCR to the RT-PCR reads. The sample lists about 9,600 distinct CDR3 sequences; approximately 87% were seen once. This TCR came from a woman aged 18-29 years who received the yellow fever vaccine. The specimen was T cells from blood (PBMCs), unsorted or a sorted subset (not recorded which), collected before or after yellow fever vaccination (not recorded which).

The CDR3 DNA is TGTGCCAGCAGCTCAGGATATTCTAACTATGGCTACACCTTC. Amino acid sequence: CASSSGYSNYGYTF. The J gene is TRBJ1-2, the V gene TRBV11-1; D not certain. The CDR3 contains 14 residues. Trimming removed 4 bases at V and 0 bases at J, with 9 bases between. In germline, CDR1 is SGHAT, CDR2 FQDESV (reference sequence).